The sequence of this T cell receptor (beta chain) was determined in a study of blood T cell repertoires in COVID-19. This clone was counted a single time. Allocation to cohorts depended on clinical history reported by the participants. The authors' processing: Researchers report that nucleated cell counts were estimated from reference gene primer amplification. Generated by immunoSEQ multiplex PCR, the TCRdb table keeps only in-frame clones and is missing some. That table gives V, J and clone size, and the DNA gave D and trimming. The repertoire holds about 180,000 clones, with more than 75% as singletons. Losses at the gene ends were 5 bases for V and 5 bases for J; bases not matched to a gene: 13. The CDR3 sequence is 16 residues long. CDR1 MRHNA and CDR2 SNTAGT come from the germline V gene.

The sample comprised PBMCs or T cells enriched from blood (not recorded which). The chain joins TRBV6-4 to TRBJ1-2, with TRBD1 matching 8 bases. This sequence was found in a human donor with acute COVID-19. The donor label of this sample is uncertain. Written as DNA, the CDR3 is TGTGCCAGCAGTCGGAACCCGGGACAGGAATTATATGGCTACACCTTC. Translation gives CASSRNPGQELYGYTF.